This paragraph reports one TCR beta chain. PCR employed 60 Vbeta and 13 Jbeta primers. The repertoire was sequenced with immunoSEQ multiplex PCR; TCRdb's copy has only in-frame clones and lacks some. The table lists 150,000 or so clones, around 84% of them singletons, with about 2.1% in the top ten. The sample is drawn from a study of cytomegalovirus exposure and HLA in healthy donors. V was clipped by 5 bases and J by 5 bases; unmatched bases: 3. CDR1 SGHTA and CDR2 FQGNSA come from the germline V gene. This CDR3 has 14 residues. The sequence was obtained from a woman in her late teens or twenties in good health and CMV-seronegative. This rearrangement joins TRBV7-2 to TRBJ2-2, with 9 bases matching TRBD1. Sequenced: PBMCs. The CDR3: CASSPGTGTGELFF. The CDR3 region has the DNA TGTGCCAGCAGCCCCGGGACAGGGACCGGGGAGCTGTTTTTT. The full variable domain, its missing parts supplied by reference TRBV7-2 and TRBJ2-2, is GAGVSQSPSNKVTEKGKDVELRCDPISGHTALYWYRQSLGQGLEFLIYFQGNSAPDKSGLPSDRFSAERTGGSVSTLTIQRTQQEDSAVYLCASSPGTGTGELFFGEGSRLTVL.